The rows below give T cell receptor beta chains drawn from one sample of a study of blood T cell repertoires in COVID-19. Repertoires were generated with immunoSEQ multiplex PCR, while TCRdb's copy carries only in-frame clones and drops some. The data contain around 32,000 clones, less than 95% of them seen just once; the ten biggest clones take up around 1%. The sample comprised peripheral blood. The receptors stem from a man between 65 and 80 years old with active or convalescent COVID-19. CDR3s include the opening cysteine and the closing phenylalanine or tryptophan. The D gene is left open where the match is weak. Clone sizes are given selectively: once, few, many, or a class where the clone is expanded.

v_call: TRBV28
clone_size: NA
d_call: TRBD1
j_call: TRBJ2-3
cdr3_nt: TGTGCCAGCAGTCCTATGGGGACAGGGGTAGAGACAGATACGCAGTATTTT
cdr3_aa: CASSPMGTGVETDTQYF

v_call: TRBV7-9
clone_size: NA
d_call: NA
j_call: TRBJ2-2
cdr3_nt: TGTGCCAGCAGCTTCCGGGCAGGAGGGACCGGGGAGCTGTTTTTT
cdr3_aa: CASSFRAGGTGELFF

v_call: TRBV7-9
clone_size: NA
d_call: TRBD1
j_call: TRBJ1-2
cdr3_nt: TGTGCCAGCAGCCAGGGACAGGGCAACTATGGCTACACCTTC
cdr3_aa: CASSQGQGNYGYTF

v_call: TRBV7-2
clone_size: NA
d_call: NA
j_call: TRBJ2-7
cdr3_nt: TGTGCCAGCAGCTTAGTTTTTTTATCCTACGAGCAGTACTTC
cdr3_aa: CASSLVFLSYEQYF

v_call: TRBV7-2
clone_size: NA
d_call: NA
j_call: TRBJ2-2
cdr3_nt: TGTGCCAGCAGCCGCTTCCGCGGAGGCGGCGGGGAGCTGTTTTTT
cdr3_aa: CASSRFRGGGGELFF

v_call: TRBV13
clone_size: NA
d_call: NA
j_call: TRBJ1-6
cdr3_nt: TGTGCCAGCAGCTTAGGCCAGGGGTATAATTCACCCCTCCACTTT
cdr3_aa: CASSLGQGYNSPLHF

v_call: TRBV7-9
clone_size: NA
d_call: NA
j_call: TRBJ1-2
cdr3_nt: TGTGCCAGCAGCTTAGTGGTCGGCGGTGGCTACACCTTC
cdr3_aa: CASSLVVGGGYTF

v_call: TRBV30
clone_size: NA
d_call: NA
j_call: TRBJ1-2
cdr3_nt: TGTGCCTGGCTTTCAGGGGTTGGCTACACCTTC
cdr3_aa: CAWLSGVGYTF

v_call: TRBV7-2
clone_size: NA
d_call: NA
j_call: TRBJ2-3
cdr3_nt: TGTGCCAGCAGCTTAGCTGGGAGCTCGGGAGATACGCAGTATTTT
cdr3_aa: CASSLAGSSGDTQYF

v_call: TRBV10-1
clone_size: NA
d_call: TRBD2
j_call: TRBJ2-4
cdr3_nt: TGCGCCAGCAGTGACGGGGTAGCGGGAGCCAAAAACATTCAGTACTTC
cdr3_aa: CASSDGVAGAKNIQYF

v_call: TRBV19
clone_size: NA
d_call: NA
j_call: TRBJ2-4
cdr3_nt: TGTGCCAGTAGTGACACCACGGTAGCCAAAAACATTCAGTACTTC
cdr3_aa: CASSDTTVAKNIQYF

v_call: TRBV18
clone_size: NA
d_call: TRBD2
j_call: TRBJ2-1
cdr3_nt: TGTGCCAGCTCCCCCGGGACTAGCGGGGCCCTCAATGAGCAGTTCTTC
cdr3_aa: CASSPGTSGALNEQFF

v_call: TRBV6-1
clone_size: once
d_call: NA
j_call: TRBJ1-4
cdr3_nt: TGTGCCAGCAGTGAAGGTATTACAGGTTGGGAAAAACTGTTTTTT
cdr3_aa: CASSEGITGWEKLFF

v_call: TRBV7-9
clone_size: NA
d_call: NA
j_call: TRBJ1-5
cdr3_nt: TGTGCCAGCAGCTTAGACGGGAGTAGCAATCAGCCCCAGCATTTT
cdr3_aa: CASSLDGSSNQPQHF

v_call: TRBV24-1
clone_size: few
d_call: TRBD2
j_call: TRBJ2-3
cdr3_nt: TGTGCCACCAGTGATTTGCAGAGGAAGCGGGAGATGTATACGCAGTATTTT
cdr3_aa: CATSDLQRKREMYTQYF

v_call: TRBV2
clone_size: NA
d_call: NA
j_call: TRBJ1-5
cdr3_nt: TGTGCCAGCAGCGCCAGGGGTTATAGCAATCAGCCCCAGCATTTT
cdr3_aa: CASSARGYSNQPQHF

v_call: TRBV30
clone_size: NA
d_call: NA
j_call: TRBJ1-1
cdr3_nt: TGTGCCTGGACAGCGTCTCTCGTGAACACTGAAGCTTTCTTT
cdr3_aa: CAWTASLVNTEAFF

v_call: TRBV7-2
clone_size: few
d_call: NA
j_call: TRBJ2-3
cdr3_nt: TGTGCCAGCAGTTTTCATCTCGGTGGCACAGATACGCAGTATTTT
cdr3_aa: CASSFHLGGTDTQYF

v_call: TRBV7-3
clone_size: NA
d_call: TRBD1
j_call: TRBJ1-1
cdr3_nt: TGTGCCAGCAGCCCGACAGGGGGCACTGAAGCTTTCTTT
cdr3_aa: CASSPTGGTEAFF

v_call: TRBV5-1
clone_size: once
d_call: TRBD1
j_call: TRBJ2-5
cdr3_nt: TGCGCCAGCAGCCCGGACAGGGGGCTCCAAGAGACCCAGTACTTC
cdr3_aa: CASSPDRGLQETQYF

v_call: TRBV29-1
clone_size: NA
d_call: TRBD2
j_call: TRBJ2-1
cdr3_nt: TGCAGCGTTGATTCCGGGACTAGCGGCGAGCAGTTCTTC
cdr3_aa: CSVDSGTSGEQFF

v_call: TRBV5-1
clone_size: NA
d_call: TRBD2
j_call: TRBJ2-5
cdr3_nt: TGCGCCAGCAGCATGATAGCGGGGGGGGAAGAGACCCAGTACTTC
cdr3_aa: CASSMIAGGEETQYF

v_call: TRBV5-1
clone_size: once
d_call: TRBD1
j_call: TRBJ1-1
cdr3_nt: TGCGCCAGCAGCTTACAGGGGGGGAACACTGAAGCTTTCTTT
cdr3_aa: CASSLQGGNTEAFF

v_call: TRBV5-5
clone_size: NA
d_call: NA
j_call: TRBJ2-2
cdr3_nt: TGTGCCAGCAGCATTAGTAGGAACACCGGGGAGCTGTTTTTT
cdr3_aa: CASSISRNTGELFF

v_call: TRBV7-9
clone_size: NA
d_call: NA
j_call: TRBJ1-1
cdr3_nt: TGTGCCAGCGGCCCCCAGGGAGAAGCTTTCTTT
cdr3_aa: CASGPQGEAFF

v_call: TRBV24-1
clone_size: NA
d_call: TRBD1
j_call: TRBJ2-2
cdr3_nt: TGTGCCACCAGTGATCCTAGGACAGGGACCGGGGAGCTGTTTTTT
cdr3_aa: CATSDPRTGTGELFF

v_call: TRBV4-1
clone_size: NA
d_call: NA
j_call: TRBJ1-1
cdr3_nt: TGCGCCAGCAGCCAAGGGCCCTTGGAAGCTTTCTTT
cdr3_aa: CASSQGPLEAFF

v_call: TRBV11-2
clone_size: NA
d_call: NA
j_call: TRBJ2-7
cdr3_nt: TGTGCCAGCAGCCCGCGCGTGAGCTCCTACGAGCAGTACTTC
cdr3_aa: CASSPRVSSYEQYF

v_call: TRBV4-1
clone_size: NA
d_call: TRBD2
j_call: TRBJ2-1
cdr3_nt: TGCGCCAGCCGCGGACCGGGACTACCATACAATGAGCAGTTCTTC
cdr3_aa: CASRGPGLPYNEQFF

v_call: TRBV13
clone_size: NA
d_call: NA
j_call: TRBJ2-6
cdr3_nt: TGTGCCAGTAATTCGTTATCTGGGGCCAACGTCCTGACTTTC
cdr3_aa: CASNSLSGANVLTF

v_call: TRBV5-1
clone_size: NA
d_call: NA
j_call: TRBJ1-4
cdr3_nt: TGCGCCAGCAGCCCAGGATTGGGTGAAAAACTGTTTTTT
cdr3_aa: CASSPGLGEKLFF